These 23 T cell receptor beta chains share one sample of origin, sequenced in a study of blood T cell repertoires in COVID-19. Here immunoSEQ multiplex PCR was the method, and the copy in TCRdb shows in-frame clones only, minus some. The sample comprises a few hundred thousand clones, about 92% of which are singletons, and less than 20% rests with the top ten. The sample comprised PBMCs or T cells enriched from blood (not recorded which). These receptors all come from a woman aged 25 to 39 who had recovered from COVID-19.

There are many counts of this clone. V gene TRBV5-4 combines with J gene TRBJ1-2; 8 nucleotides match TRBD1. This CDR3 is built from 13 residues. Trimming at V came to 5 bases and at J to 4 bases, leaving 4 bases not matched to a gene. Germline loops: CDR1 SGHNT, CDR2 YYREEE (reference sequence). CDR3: CASSSTGGYGYTF. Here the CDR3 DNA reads TGTGCCAGCAGTAGTACAGGGGGCTATGGCTACACCTTC.

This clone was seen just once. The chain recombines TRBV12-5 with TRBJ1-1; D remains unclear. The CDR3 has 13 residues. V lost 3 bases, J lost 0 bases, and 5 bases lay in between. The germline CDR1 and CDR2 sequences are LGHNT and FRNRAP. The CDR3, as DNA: TGTGCTAGTGGTTTAAACATGAACACTGAAGCTTTCTTT. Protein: CASGLNMNTEAFF.

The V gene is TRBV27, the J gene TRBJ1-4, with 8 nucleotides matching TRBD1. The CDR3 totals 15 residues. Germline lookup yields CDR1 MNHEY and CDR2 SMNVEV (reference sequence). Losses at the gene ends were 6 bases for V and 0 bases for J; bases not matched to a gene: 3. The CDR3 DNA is TGTGCCAGCAGGGGGACAGGTGCAACTAATGAAAAACTGTTTTTT. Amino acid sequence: CASRGTGATNEKLFF.

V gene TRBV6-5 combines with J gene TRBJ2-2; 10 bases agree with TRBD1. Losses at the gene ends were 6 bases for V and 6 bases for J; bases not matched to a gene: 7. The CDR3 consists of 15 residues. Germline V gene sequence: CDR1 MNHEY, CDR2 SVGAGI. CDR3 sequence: CASRHGTGVAGELFF. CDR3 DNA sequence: TGTGCCAGCAGGCACGGGACAGGGGTGGCCGGGGAGCTGTTTTTT.

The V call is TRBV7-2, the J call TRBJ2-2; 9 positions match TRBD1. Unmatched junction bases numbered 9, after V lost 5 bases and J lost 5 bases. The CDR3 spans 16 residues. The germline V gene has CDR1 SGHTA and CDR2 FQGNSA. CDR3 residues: CASSTRQGGYTGELFF. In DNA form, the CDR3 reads TGTGCCAGCAGCACCAGACAGGGGGGATATACCGGGGAGCTGTTTTTT.

The CDR3 DNA reads TGTGCCAGCAGTTTTAGCGGGAGGGAACCCCACTACGAGCAGTACTTC. Translating it yields CASSFSGREPHYEQYF. The V call is TRBV28, the J call TRBJ2-7; TRBD2 agrees at 11 bases. The germline V gene has CDR1 MDHEN and CDR2 SYDVKM. Trimming took 3 bases from V and 3 from J; bases not matched to a gene: 7. The CDR3 spans 16 residues.

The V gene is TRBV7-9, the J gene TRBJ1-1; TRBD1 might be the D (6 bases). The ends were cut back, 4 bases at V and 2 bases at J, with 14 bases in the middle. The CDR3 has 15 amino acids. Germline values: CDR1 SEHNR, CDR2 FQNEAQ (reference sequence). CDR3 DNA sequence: TGTGCCAGCAGCTCCCCAGGGGACCTCAACACTGAAGCTTTCTTT. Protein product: CASSSPGDLNTEAFF.

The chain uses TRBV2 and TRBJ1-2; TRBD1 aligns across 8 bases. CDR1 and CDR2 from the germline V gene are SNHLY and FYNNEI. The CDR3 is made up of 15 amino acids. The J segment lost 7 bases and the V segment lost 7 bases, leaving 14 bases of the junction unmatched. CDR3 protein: CASTDGTGHFSGYTF. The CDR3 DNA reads TGTGCCAGCACCGACGGGACAGGCCATTTTTCTGGCTACACCTTC.

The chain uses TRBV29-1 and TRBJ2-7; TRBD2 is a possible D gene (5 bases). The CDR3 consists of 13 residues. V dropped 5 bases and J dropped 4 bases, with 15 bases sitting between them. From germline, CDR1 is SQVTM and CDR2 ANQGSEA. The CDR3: CSVRTLNRYEQYF. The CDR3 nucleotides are TGCAGCGTTAGGACTCTGAACCGATACGAGCAGTACTTC.

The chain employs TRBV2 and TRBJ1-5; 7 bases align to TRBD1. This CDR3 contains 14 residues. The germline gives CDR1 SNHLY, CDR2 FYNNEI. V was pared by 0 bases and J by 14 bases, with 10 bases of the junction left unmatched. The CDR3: CASSEALSGQRKHF. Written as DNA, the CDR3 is TGTGCCAGCAGTGAAGCGCTTTCGGGACAGCGCAAGCATTTT.

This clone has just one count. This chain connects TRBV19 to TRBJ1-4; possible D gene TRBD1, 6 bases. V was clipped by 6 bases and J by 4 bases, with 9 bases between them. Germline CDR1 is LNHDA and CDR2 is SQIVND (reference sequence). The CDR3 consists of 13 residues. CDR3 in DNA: TGTGCCAGTAGAGACAGGCTTAATGAAAAACTGTTTTTT. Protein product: CASRDRLNEKLFF.

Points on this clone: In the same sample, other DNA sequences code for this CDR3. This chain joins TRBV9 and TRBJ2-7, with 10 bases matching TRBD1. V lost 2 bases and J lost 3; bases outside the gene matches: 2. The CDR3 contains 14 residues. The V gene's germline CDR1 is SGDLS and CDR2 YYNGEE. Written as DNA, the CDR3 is TGTGCCAGCAGCGTGGGGGACAGGGGCTACGAGCAGTACTTC. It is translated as CASSVGDRGYEQYF.

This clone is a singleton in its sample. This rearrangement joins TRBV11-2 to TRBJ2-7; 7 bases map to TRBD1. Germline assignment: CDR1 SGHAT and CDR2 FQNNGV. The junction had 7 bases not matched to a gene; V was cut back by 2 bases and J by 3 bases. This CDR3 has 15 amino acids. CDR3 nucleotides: TGTGCCAGCAGCTTAACCGGGACAGCAAACTACGAGCAGTACTTC. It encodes CASSLTGTANYEQYF.

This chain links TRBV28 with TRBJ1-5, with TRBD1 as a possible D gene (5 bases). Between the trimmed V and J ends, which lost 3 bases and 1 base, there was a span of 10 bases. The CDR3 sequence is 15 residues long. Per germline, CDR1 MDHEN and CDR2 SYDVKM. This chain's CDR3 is CASSLAGVSNQPQHF. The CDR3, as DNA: TGTGCCAGCAGTTTGGCGGGGGTGAGCAATCAGCCCCAGCATTTT.

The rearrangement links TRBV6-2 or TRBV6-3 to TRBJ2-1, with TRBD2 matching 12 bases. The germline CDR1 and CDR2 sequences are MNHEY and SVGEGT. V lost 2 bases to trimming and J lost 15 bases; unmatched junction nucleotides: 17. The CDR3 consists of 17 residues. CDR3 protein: CASSYLAGGLLGVSGFF. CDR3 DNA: TGTGCCAGCAGTTACCTAGCGGGAGGGCTATTAGGGGTCTCAGGGTTCTTC.

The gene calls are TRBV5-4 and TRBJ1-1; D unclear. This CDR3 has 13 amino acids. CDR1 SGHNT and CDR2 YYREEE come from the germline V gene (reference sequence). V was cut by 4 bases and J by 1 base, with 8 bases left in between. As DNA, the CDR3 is TGTGCCAGCAGCACTACGAGGAACACTGAAGCTTTCTTT. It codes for CASSTTRNTEAFF.

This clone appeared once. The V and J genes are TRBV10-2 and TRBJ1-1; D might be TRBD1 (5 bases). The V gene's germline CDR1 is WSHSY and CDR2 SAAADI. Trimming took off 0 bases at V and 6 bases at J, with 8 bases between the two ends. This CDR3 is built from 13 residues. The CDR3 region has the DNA TGCGCCAGCAGTGAGTCAGCAGGGTCTGAAGCTTTCTTT. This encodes CASSESAGSEAFF.

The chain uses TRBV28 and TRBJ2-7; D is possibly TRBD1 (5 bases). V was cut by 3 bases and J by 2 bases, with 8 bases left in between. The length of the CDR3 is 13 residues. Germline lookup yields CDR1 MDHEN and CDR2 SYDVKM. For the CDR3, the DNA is TGTGCCAGCAGTTTGGACACTGCCTACGAGCAGTACTTC. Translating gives CASSLDTAYEQYF.

The CDR3 sequence is CASSDGGGRTYEQYF. CDR3 DNA sequence: TGTGCCAGCAGTGATGGGGGGGGCAGAACCTACGAGCAGTACTTC. The rearrangement joins TRBV25-1 to TRBJ2-7; a possible D gene is TRBD2 (7 bases). The CDR3 has 15 amino acids. V lost 3 bases and J lost 2, with 14 bases in between. Germline lookup yields CDR1 MGHDK and CDR2 SYGVNS.

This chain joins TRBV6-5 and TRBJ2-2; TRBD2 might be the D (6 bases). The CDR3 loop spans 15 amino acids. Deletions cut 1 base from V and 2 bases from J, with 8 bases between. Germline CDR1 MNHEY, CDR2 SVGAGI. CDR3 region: CASSYLRDNTGELFF. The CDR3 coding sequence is TGTGCCAGCAGTTACTTGCGGGACAACACCGGGGAGCTGTTTTTT.

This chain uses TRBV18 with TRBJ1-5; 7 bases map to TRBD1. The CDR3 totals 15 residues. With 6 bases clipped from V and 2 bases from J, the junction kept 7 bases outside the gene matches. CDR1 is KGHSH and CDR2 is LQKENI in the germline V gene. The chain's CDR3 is CASSNQGGGNQPQHF. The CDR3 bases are TGTGCCAGCTCCAACCAGGGGGGTGGCAATCAGCCCCAGCATTTT.

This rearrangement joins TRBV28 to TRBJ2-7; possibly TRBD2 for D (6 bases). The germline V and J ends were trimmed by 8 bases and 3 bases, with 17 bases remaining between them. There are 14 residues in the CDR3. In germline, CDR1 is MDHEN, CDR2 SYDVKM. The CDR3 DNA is TGTGCCAGCGACACCGGGACTGCCTTCTACGAGCAGTACTTC. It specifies CASDTGTAFYEQYF.

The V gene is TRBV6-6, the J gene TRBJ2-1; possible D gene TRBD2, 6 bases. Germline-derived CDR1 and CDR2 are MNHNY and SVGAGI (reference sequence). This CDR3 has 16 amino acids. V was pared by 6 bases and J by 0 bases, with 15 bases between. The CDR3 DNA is TGTGCCAGCAGCCCCTTTGGGGGGAACTCCTACAATGAGCAGTTCTTC. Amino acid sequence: CASSPFGGNSYNEQFF.